These 10 T cell receptor beta chains were all obtained from the same sample, sequenced in a study of identical twins' blood T cells. TCRdb fed the 5' RACE reads into MiXCR, producing one record per CDR3 protein. The table lists 350,000 to 400,000 distinct CDR3 sequences, roughly 27% of them singletons. The sequenced material came from PBMCs. The receptor source for this set is a woman aged 18-55 years in good health.

This clonotype was recorded a few times. V and J are TRBV6-2 or TRBV6-3 and TRBJ2-2; no clear D. This CDR3 region has 11 residues. Looked up from germline, CDR1 is MNHEY and CDR2 is SVGEGT. Trimming pared 5 bases from V and 6 bases from J, leaving 4 bases between. The CDR3 loop is CASSHPGELFF. DNA of the CDR3: TGTGCCAGCAGTCACCCCGGGGAGCTGTTTTTT.

The chain has TRBV7-2 and TRBJ2-1; 7 nucleotides line up with TRBD2. CDR1 is SGHTA, CDR2 FQGNSA, per germline. After removal of 3 bases from V and 8 bases from J, the junction contained 10 bases not matched to a gene. The CDR3 runs to 15 residues. The CDR3 DNA follows: TGTGCCAGCAGCTTGACCGGGGGGTTAACCGATGAGCAGTTCTTC. It is translated as CASSLTGGLTDEQFF.

This clonotype was observed many times. The V call is TRBV29-1, the J call TRBJ1-1; D gene unclear. CDR1 SQVTM and CDR2 ANQGSEA come from the germline V gene. The CDR3 covers 10 residues. V lost 3 bases, J lost 4 bases, and 3 bases lay in between. The CDR3 is CSVEGTEAFF. CDR3 nucleotide sequence: TGCAGCGTTGAGGGCACTGAAGCTTTCTTT.

The V and J genes are TRBV6-5 and TRBJ1-2; D unclear. The CDR3 spans 14 residues. Between the trimmed V and J ends, which lost 4 bases and 4 bases, there was a span of 13 bases. The germline V gene has CDR1 MNHEY and CDR2 SVGAGI. The CDR3 loop is CASSCARSSYGYTF. The DNA of the CDR3 is TGTGCCAGCAGTTGCGCGAGGTCCTCCTATGGCTACACCTTC.

The chain carries TRBV29-1 and TRBJ1-1; possible D gene TRBD1, 5 bases. Germline CDR1 and CDR2: SQVTM and ANQGSEA. V lost 6 bases to trimming and J lost 0 bases, with 14 bases between them. There are 14 residues in the CDR3. CDR3 region: CSVRARQLNTEAFF. The CDR3 region has the DNA TGCAGCGTCCGAGCCAGACAGTTGAACACTGAAGCTTTCTTT. Drawing the rest from reference TRBV29-1 and TRBJ1-1, the complete variable domain is SAVISQKPSRDICQRGTSLTIQCQVDSQVTMMFWYRQQPGQSLTLIATANQGSEATYESGFVIDKFPISRPNLTFSTLTVSNMSPEDSSIYLCSVRARQLNTEAFFGQGTRLTVV.

This chain joins TRBV4-3 and TRBJ2-7, with TRBD2 matching 7 bases. Unmatched junction bases numbered 7, after V lost 2 bases and J lost 3 bases. Germline assignment: CDR1 LGHNA and CDR2 YSLEER. The CDR3 consists of 15 residues. The CDR3 DNA is TGCGCCAGCAGCCAACGGCTAGCGGAGAGCTACGAGCAGTACTTC. It codes for CASSQRLAESYEQYF.

This clonotype was observed a handful of times. V is TRBV20-1 and J is TRBJ1-5; D not certain. The CDR3 length is 14 residues. V lost 0 bases and J 5 bases, leaving 11 bases between the germline ends. CDR1 DFQATT and CDR2 SNEGSKA come from the germline V gene (reference sequence). CDR3 nucleotide sequence: TGCAGTGCTAGAGATCGGGCAGGAGATCAGCCCCAGCATTTT. This gives the protein CSARDRAGDQPQHF.

This clonotype has only a few counts. V and J are TRBV3-1 and TRBJ1-5, with D hard to call. The CDR3 runs to 21 residues. Germline-derived CDR1 and CDR2 are LGHDT and YNNKEL (reference sequence). With 0 bases removed from V and 0 bases from J, the gap between germline ends came to 24 bases. CDR3 sequence reads: CASSQDFPRSQEAYSNQPQHF. Here the CDR3 DNA reads TGTGCCAGCAGCCAAGATTTCCCCCGATCCCAGGAGGCCTATAGCAATCAGCCCCAGCATTTT. The variable domain in full, with the rest retrieved from reference TRBV3-1 and TRBJ1-5, is DTAVSQTPKYLVTQMGNDKSIKCEQNLGHDTMYWYKQDSKKFLKIMFSYNNKELIINETVPNRFSPKSPDKAHLNLHINSLELGDSAVYFCASSQDFPRSQEAYSNQPQHFGDGTRLSIL.

The CDR3 region is CASSLFRAHSQPQHF. CDR3 nucleotides: TGTGCCAGCAGCTTGTTCCGGGCCCACAGTCAGCCCCAGCATTTT. V and J are TRBV5-6 and TRBJ1-5; the D is unclear. With 1 base removed from V and 6 bases from J, the gap between germline ends came to 14 bases. Germline loops: CDR1 SGHDT, CDR2 YYEEEE. This CDR3 has 15 amino acids.

The rearrangement links TRBV12-5 to TRBJ1-6, with 10 bases lining up with TRBD1. The J segment lost 6 bases and the V segment lost 4 bases, leaving 3 bases of the junction unmatched. Germline values: CDR1 LGHNT, CDR2 FRNRAP. The CDR3 totals 15 residues. The CDR3 region is CASGSRTGGNSPLHF. The CDR3 DNA reads TGTGCTAGTGGTTCACGGACAGGGGGTAATTCACCCCTCCACTTT.